The present TCR beta chain was sequenced within a study of CDR3 diversity in severe acne. Germline V CDR1 and CDR2: LNHNV, YYDKDF (reference sequence). V was shortened by 0 bases and J by 4 bases, with 15 bases between the two germline ends. CDR3 length: 17 residues. MiXCR, applied by TCRdb to the PCR reads, yields one record per CDR3 protein. Among 90,000 or so distinct CDR3 sequences listed, 45% to 50% were seen once. The sample consisted of blood. The chain joins TRBV15 to TRBJ2-2, with D perhaps matching TRBD2 (6 bases). The sequence was obtained from a male donor in good health, serving as a control. In DNA form, the CDR3 reads TGTGCCACCAGCAGAGATCGGGGGTTAACTAGCACCGGGGAGCTGTTTTTT. This gives the protein CATSRDRGLTSTGELFF.